This entry lists 20 T cell receptor beta chains sequenced from one sample in a study of OX40 agonist ivuxolimab in advanced cancers. Here immunoSEQ multiplex PCR was the method, and the copy in TCRdb shows in-frame clones only, minus some. The sample shows tens of thousands of clones, 83% of them seen only once. Sequenced material: CD4+ or CD8+ T cells sorted from blood, taken in a trial of the OX40 agonist ivuxolimab. The receptors come from an adult with an advanced solid tumor such as melanoma, head and neck, liver or kidney cancer.

This rearrangement joins TRBV15 to TRBJ1-5; weak D call: TRBD1 (5 bases). The CDR3 is 16 amino acids. The ends were cut back, 0 bases at V and 6 bases at J, with 15 bases in the middle. Germline assignment: CDR1 LNHNV and CDR2 YYDKDF (reference sequence). As DNA, the CDR3 is TGTGCCACCAGCAGAGATGGGAGACAGAGCGGTCAGCCCCAGCATTTT. This sequence encodes CATSRDGRQSGQPQHF.

This clone was recorded only once. J is TRBJ2-7 and V is TRBV6-1; perhaps TRBD1 as D (5 bases). There are 13 residues in the CDR3. V lost 5 bases, J lost 5 bases, and 13 bases lay in between. CDR1 and CDR2 from the germline V gene are MNHNS and SASEGT. Written as DNA, the CDR3 is TGTGCCAGCAGTTATTCTTTCAGGGACGAGCAGTACTTC. Its protein is CASSYSFRDEQYF.

The chain couples TRBV7-2 to TRBJ1-5; maybe TRBD1 (6 bases). This CDR3 is built from 13 residues. Germline V gene sequence: CDR1 SGHTA, CDR2 FQGNSA. V was shortened by 6 bases and J by 7 bases, with 13 bases between the two germline ends. CDR3 coding DNA: TGTGCCAGCAGTTACAGGGAAGGGCAGCCCCAGCATTTT. Translating gives CASSYREGQPQHF.

The chain carries TRBV4-1 and TRBJ1-4; D is uncertain. This CDR3 is 17 amino acids long. Trimming pared 0 bases from V and 5 bases from J, leaving 16 bases between. The germline gives CDR1 MGHRA, CDR2 YSYEKL. The CDR3 reads CASSQEAALGPNEKLFF. The CDR3 DNA sequence: TGCGCCAGCAGCCAAGAGGCCGCCCTCGGACCGAATGAAAAACTGTTTTTT.

The rearrangement links TRBV18 to TRBJ1-4; D remains unclear. The CDR3 covers 13 residues. Germline V gene sequence: CDR1 KGHSH, CDR2 LQKENI. Trimming removed 2 bases from V and 5 bases from J, with 6 bases in between. The CDR3 sequence is CASSPGMNEKLFF. The DNA for the CDR3 is TGTGCCAGCTCACCAGGGATGAATGAAAAACTGTTTTTT.

The chain employs TRBV28 and TRBJ1-5, with 7 bases lining up with TRBD1. CDR3 length equals 15 residues. Germline V CDR1 and CDR2: MDHEN, SYDVKM. V lost 5 bases to trimming and J lost 5 bases; unmatched junction nucleotides: 9. The chain's CDR3 is CASSPSTGVDQPQHF. The CDR3 DNA follows: TGTGCCAGCAGTCCGTCTACAGGGGTTGATCAGCCCCAGCATTTT.

The chain has TRBV25-1 and TRBJ1-2; TRBD1 matches 7 bases. With 4 bases clipped from V and 3 bases from J, the junction kept 5 bases outside the gene matches. CDR3 size: 14 residues. Germline CDR1 MGHDK, CDR2 SYGVNS. DNA of the CDR3: TGTGCCAGCAGTGCGGGGGGACAGTACTATGGCTACACCTTC. It yields the protein CASSAGGQYYGYTF.

The table lists this clone with a count of one. Mismatch with germline at one junction end may stem from a read error. V gene TRBV5-3 combines with J gene TRBJ1-4; perhaps TRBD1 as D (6 bases). TRBV5-3 is marked as an open reading frame, function uncertain. This CDR3 region has 13 residues. As DNA, the CDR3 is TGTGCCGGAAGAGGGGGATCTAATGAAAAACTGTTTTTT. Translated, it gives CAGRGGSNEKLFF.

The chain uses TRBV28 and TRBJ1-2; no clear D. The CDR3 contains 15 residues. Germline V gives CDR1 MDHEN, CDR2 SYDVKM. V was trimmed by 3 bases and J by 1 base, leaving 12 bases between them. The CDR3 loop is CASSLVPMGNYGYTF. CDR3 DNA: TGTGCCAGCAGTTTGGTCCCCATGGGTAACTATGGCTACACCTTC.

The rearrangement uses TRBV5-4 and TRBJ2-5, with D perhaps TRBD2 (7 bases). V shed 0 bases and J shed 5 bases, with 14 bases lying between them. CDR3 size: 15 residues. The germline V gene has CDR1 SGHNT and CDR2 YYREEE (reference sequence). Here the CDR3 DNA reads TGTGCCAGCAGCTTGGGCGGCAGGGGAGGGGAGACCCAGTACTTC. Amino acid sequence: CASSLGGRGGETQYF.

The chain is built from TRBV6-5 and TRBJ2-7, with 8 nucleotides matching TRBD2. There are 14 residues in the CDR3. Germline V gene data show CDR1 as MNHEY and CDR2 as SVGAGI. V shed 5 bases and J 6 bases; nucleotides not matched to a gene: 9. The CDR3 sequence is CASSNPRGGSEQYF. The CDR3 region has the DNA TGTGCCAGCAGTAATCCCCGGGGGGGGAGCGAGCAGTACTTC.

The rearrangement joins TRBV18 to TRBJ1-3; maybe TRBD1 (6 bases). The CDR3 consists of 16 residues. V dropped 6 bases and J dropped 0 bases, with 15 bases sitting between them. In germline, CDR1 is KGHSH, CDR2 LQKENI. The CDR3 loop reads CASSRGGILSGNTIYF. CDR3 DNA sequence: TGTGCCAGCTCCCGGGGGGGCATCCTCTCTGGAAACACCATATATTTT.

This clone is a singleton in its sample. The chain uses TRBV18 and TRBJ2-1; 10 positions agree with TRBD2. V dropped 1 base and J dropped 10; count of bases not matched to a gene: 7. Looked up from germline, CDR1 is KGHSH and CDR2 is LQKENI. The CDR3 is 15 residues long. This chain's CDR3 is CASSPRSSGSMEQFF. The CDR3 DNA follows: TGTGCCAGCTCACCACGTTCTAGCGGGAGCATGGAGCAGTTCTTC.

J is TRBJ1-2 and V is TRBV30; D possibly corresponds to TRBD1 (6 bases). With 7 bases removed from V and 4 bases from J, the gap between germline ends came to 13 bases. The CDR3 is 12 residues long. Germline values: CDR1 GTSNPN, CDR2 SVGIG (reference sequence). CDR3 sequence (DNA): TGTGCCTCCCCGGGACAACTCTATGGCTACACCTTC. Its protein product is CASPGQLYGYTF.

J is TRBJ1-1 and V is TRBV6-6; D perhaps matches TRBD1 (5 bases). Germline CDR1 and CDR2: MNHNY and SVGAGI (reference sequence). Trimming shortened V by 4 bases and J by 5 bases, and 11 bases separated the two germline ends. The CDR3 sequence is 13 residues long. This CDR3 is CASSWTRGTEAFF. The CDR3 coding sequence is TGTGCCAGCAGTTGGACACGTGGGACTGAAGCTTTCTTT.

This clone was found once. This chain connects TRBV10-3 to TRBJ2-5, with 9 bases that match TRBD2. CDR1 is ENHRY, CDR2 SYGVKD, per germline. This CDR3 spans 16 amino acids. Losses at the gene ends were 4 bases for V and 1 base for J; bases not matched to a gene: 7. Here the CDR3 reads CAISASAGGVQETQYF. The DNA for the CDR3 is TGTGCCATCAGTGCCTCAGCGGGAGGCGTCCAAGAGACCCAGTACTTC.

The count of this clone is one. The chain employs TRBV5-5 and TRBJ2-3, with D unclear. The germline V gene encodes CDR1 SGHKS and CDR2 YYEKEE (reference sequence). Between the trimmed V and J ends, which lost 3 bases and 3 bases, there was a span of 8 bases. The CDR3 totals 13 residues. The CDR3 reads CASSSLSTDTQYF. The CDR3 DNA reads as TGTGCCAGCAGCTCCCTCTCAACAGATACGCAGTATTTT. Combining the CDR3 with reference TRBV5-5 and TRBJ2-3 gives the whole variable domain DAGVTQSPTHLIKTRGQQVTLRCSPISGHKSVSWYQQVLGQGPQFIFQYYEKEERGRGNFPDRFSARQFPNYSSELNVNALLLGDSALYLCASSSLSTDTQYFGPGTRLTVL.

The rearrangement links TRBV6-6 to TRBJ1-3; possible D gene TRBD1, 6 bases. Trimming removed 5 bases from V and 4 bases from J, with 18 bases in between. Germline V gives CDR1 MNHNY, CDR2 SVGAGI (reference sequence). CDR3 length: 16 residues. The CDR3 protein is CASSADSKVKGNTIYF. In DNA form, the CDR3 reads TGTGCCAGCAGTGCGGACAGCAAGGTTAAGGGAAACACCATATATTTT.

The chain combines TRBV19 with TRBJ1-2; perhaps TRBD1 as D (5 bases). This CDR3 region has 14 residues. CDR1 and CDR2 from the germline V gene are LNHDA and SQIVND (reference sequence). Trimming took off 7 bases at V and 6 bases at J, with 18 bases between the two ends. The CDR3 nucleotides are TGTGCCAGTACCTTGACCAGGGTGCGTCATGGCTACACCTTC. Translation gives CASTLTRVRHGYTF.

Details on this clone: The sample holds other DNA sequences that translate to the same CDR3. The chain links TRBV2 to TRBJ2-3; no firm D call. Germline V gene lookup returns CDR1 SNHLY and CDR2 FYNNEI. The CDR3 is made up of 14 amino acids. V shed 6 bases and J shed 3 bases, with 13 bases lying between them. CDR3 sequence (DNA): TGTGCCAGCAGGGTACTACCGAGTACAGATACGCAGTATTTT. Protein: CASRVLPSTDTQYF.